A selection of T cell receptor beta chains follows, all from one sample in a study of blood T cell repertoires in COVID-19. TCRdb's copy holds only in-frame clones and misses some; the assay was immunoSEQ multiplex PCR. Of around 300,000 clones detected, around 87% appear once; the ten largest clones hold roughly 5.2%. Sequencing used PBMCs or T cells enriched from blood (not recorded which). All receptors derive from a woman aged 30 to 39 who had recovered from COVID-19. Both conserved end residues are part of each CDR3. D genes are given only for firm matches. Rows may omit the clone size; those that give it use once, few, many or a size class.

d_call	j_call	v_call	clone_size	cdr3_nt	cdr3_aa
TRBD1	TRBJ2-5	TRBV4-3	once	TGCGCCAGCAGCCAATACAGGGGAAGAGAGACCCAGTACTTC	CASSQYRGRETQYF
.	TRBJ1-4	TRBV6-5	.	TGTGCCAGCAGCCGGGACAAGGGGGAAAAACTGTTTTTT	CASSRDKGEKLFF
TRBD2	TRBJ2-7	TRBV28	.	TGTGCCAGCAGTGACCCGGGACTAGCGGGGGGCGCCCCCCACGAGCAGTACTTC	CASSDPGLAGGAPHEQYF
.	TRBJ2-2	TRBV19	.	TGTGCCAGTAGTCCTAGTGCAGCGAACACCGGGGAGCTGTTTTTT	CASSPSAANTGELFF
TRBD1	TRBJ1-2	TRBV15	.	TGTGCCACCAGCAGAGATAACAACAGGGGCGTTGGCTATGGCTACACCTTC	CATSRDNNRGVGYGYTF
.	TRBJ2-3	TRBV15	.	TGTGCCACCAGAGAAATCAGGGGGGTCTCAGATACGCAGTATTTT	CATREIRGVSDTQYF
TRBD1	TRBJ1-2	TRBV7-9	.	TGTGCCAGCGGGGGGGGACAGGAGAAGAACTATGGCTACACCTTC	CASGGGQEKNYGYTF
.	TRBJ1-5	TRBV11-2	.	TGTGCCAGCAGCTTACCCGGCGGCCTAGGGCCCCAGCATTTT	CASSLPGGLGPQHF
.	TRBJ2-5	TRBV5-1	.	TGCGCCAGCAGCTTACAGGGTGGGCCCGAGACCCAGTACTTC	CASSLQGGPETQYF
.	TRBJ2-7	TRBV4-3	.	TGCGCCAGCAGCCAAACCGAGGGGGTGGACGAGCAGTACTTC	CASSQTEGVDEQYF
TRBD1	TRBJ1-2	TRBV10-3	.	TGTGCCATCAGTGGGACAGGGATCTATGGCTACACCTTC	CAISGTGIYGYTF
.	TRBJ2-2	TRBV7-2	.	TGTGCCAGCAGCTTAAATAGGGGTGGCACCGGGGAGCTGTTTTTT	CASSLNRGGTGELFF
.	TRBJ2-7	TRBV5-6	once	TGTGCCAGCAGCTCCTCCGGGACTGTCTACTACGAGCAGTACTTC	CASSSSGTVYYEQYF
.	TRBJ2-7	TRBV18	.	TGTGCCAGCTCACCTCCTTCCCGGTCCGAATACGAGCAGTACTTC	CASSPPSRSEYEQYF
TRBD1	TRBJ1-2	TRBV6-2/TRBV6-3	.	TGTGCCAGCAGTTATTCGGGACAGGGCCGGGGCTACACCTTC	CASSYSGQGRGYTF
.	TRBJ2-7	TRBV7-9	.	TGTGCCAGCAGCTTAGACAGTCAGACCTACGAGCAGTACTTC	CASSLDSQTYEQYF
TRBD1	TRBJ1-2	TRBV9	few	TGTGCCAGCAGCGTAGGACAGGGCTATGGCTACACCTTC	CASSVGQGYGYTF
.	TRBJ1-6	TRBV7-9	once	TGTGCCAGCAGTCGACAGGTGGAATATAATTCACCCCTCCACTTT	CASSRQVEYNSPLHF
.	TRBJ1-6	TRBV27	once	TGTGCCAGCAGTCTCTCCTATAATTCACCCCTCCACTTT	CASSLSYNSPLHF
TRBD1	TRBJ2-3	TRBV7-9	.	TGTGCCAGCAGCTTACGCGGACAGGCAAACACAGATACGCAGTATTTT	CASSLRGQANTDTQYF
.	TRBJ1-2	TRBV5-1	.	TGCGCCAGCAGCTTAGGGGCCCAGAGAGGCTATGGCTACACCTTC	CASSLGAQRGYGYTF
.	TRBJ2-3	TRBV3-1/TRBV3-2	few	TGTGCCAGCAGCCGGGAGAGTAGACCAGATACGCAGTATTTT	CASSRESRPDTQYF